This TCR beta chain was sequenced for a study of T cell repertoires in cytomegalovirus infection. Trimming shortened V by 5 bases and J by 8 bases, and 15 bases separated the two germline ends. CDR1 is SGHVS and CDR2 is FQNEAQ in the germline V gene. The CDR3 has 13 residues. This clonotype was recorded many times. TCRdb redid the calling of the reads with MiXCR, one entry per CDR3 protein. Here the sample spans 300,000 to 400,000 distinct CDR3 sequences, roughly 20% being singletons. V usage is TRBV7-8 and J usage is TRBJ1-2; tentative D call: TRBD1 (6 bases). Specimen: PBMCs. This clonotype originated in a human donor in good health (CMV status not recorded). Some clones in this sample may be carry-over from other donors' samples. The CDR3 DNA is TGTGCCAGCAGCCCCACAGGGAGCTCCGGCTACACCTTC. Encoded protein: CASSPTGSSGYTF.